This T cell receptor beta chain was recovered during a study of blood T cell repertoires in COVID-19. Whole-study context: PBMCs, B-cell-depleted T cells, or T cells provided the cDNA or gDNA that made up the material.

V was clipped by 8 bases and J by 5 bases; unmatched bases: 12. CDR3 size: 14 residues. CDR1 is SNHLY and CDR2 is FYNNEI in the germline V gene. Sequencing was performed with immunoSEQ multiplex PCR; in TCRdb, only in-frame clones are kept and a portion is missing. The sample has approximately 260,000 clones, around 86% seen once. V usage is TRBV2 and J usage is TRBJ2-7; 7 bases are shared with TRBD1. Sequences were obtained from peripheral blood. This clonotype was obtained from a man younger than 30 with active or convalescent COVID-19. CDR3 nucleotides: TGTGCCAGCGGTCGGGCCAAGGGGGCGGACGAGCAGTACTTC. This codes for CASGRAKGADEQYF.